Shown below are 22 T cell receptor beta chains from a single sample sequenced in a study of blood T cell repertoires in COVID-19 (TCRdb year 2020). Library method: the immunoSEQ multiplex PCR assay. TCRdb took this table from immuneACCESS and kept in-frame rearrangements with V and J called. Such tables lack part of the clones; where checked against another copy, unresolved V genes explain under half of the gap, and the rest is unexplained. The sample table holds 110,000 or so clones, of which about nine tenths were seen once. The top ten constitute roughly 2.3% of the sample. Material: peripheral blood. The receptors come from a human donor in a cohort sampled during active COVID-19.

This clone was counted a single time. J is TRBJ2-3 and V is TRBV2; 9 nucleotides align to TRBD1. Losses at the gene ends were 4 bases for V and 1 base for J; bases not matched to a gene: 3. Germline V gene data show CDR1 as SNHLY and CDR2 as FYNNEI. This CDR3 region has 15 residues. CDR3 in amino acids: CASSGGTGRTDTQYF. CDR3 nucleotides: TGTGCCAGCAGTGGAGGGACAGGGCGCACAGATACGCAGTATTTT. The full variable domain, completed using reference TRBV2 and TRBJ2-3, is EPEVTQTPSHQVTQMGQEVILRCVPISNHLYFYWYRQILGQKVEFLVSFYNNEISEKSEIFDDQFSVERPDGSNFTLKIRSTKLEDSAMYFCASSGGTGRTDTQYFGPGTRLTVL.

The chain is built from TRBV4-2 and TRBJ2-5, with 10 bases that match TRBD2. V shed 5 bases and J 4 bases; nucleotides not matched to a gene: 4. CDR1 and CDR2 (germline): LGHNA, YNFKEQ. This CDR3 region has 14 residues. The CDR3 spells CASSYRTSGETQYF. The CDR3 nucleotides read TGTGCCAGCAGCTACCGGACTAGCGGAGAGACCCAGTACTTC.

The chain carries TRBV27 and TRBJ2-1; 7 nucleotides align to TRBD1. The CDR3 loop spans 12 amino acids. Germline CDR1 MNHEY, CDR2 SMNVEV (reference sequence). V was clipped by 3 bases and J by 9 bases; unmatched bases: 2. The CDR3 DNA reads TGTGCCAGCAGTTTGACAGGGTTTGAGCAGTTCTTC. It yields the protein CASSLTGFEQFF.

This sequence joins TRBV3-1 (or the pseudogene TRBV3-2) and TRBJ2-6; no definite D call. CDR1 is LGHDT and CDR2 is YNNKEL in the germline V gene (reference sequence). V lost 0 bases to trimming and J lost 2 bases, with 8 bases between them. The CDR3 consists of 16 residues. CDR3 amino acids: CASSQDRQAGANVLTF. The DNA of the CDR3 is TGTGCCAGCAGCCAAGATAGGCAGGCTGGGGCCAACGTCCTGACTTTC.

The V call is TRBV7-9, the J call TRBJ2-5, with 7 bases that match TRBD2. With V trimmed by 5 bases and J by 9 bases, 12 bases remained unmatched. This CDR3 is built from 14 residues. CDR1 and CDR2 (germline): SEHNR, FQNEAQ (reference sequence). CDR3 DNA sequence: TGTGCCAGCAGCGCGGTGGGAGGGGAAGGGGCCCAGTACTTC. It yields the protein CASSAVGGEGAQYF.

V and J are TRBV7-6 and TRBJ2-5; 12 bases line up with TRBD2. The CDR3 spans 15 residues. Germline lookup yields CDR1 SGHVS and CDR2 FNYEAQ. V shed 3 bases and J 2 bases; nucleotides not matched to a gene: 1. The CDR3 sequence: CASSFGTSGQETQYF. In nucleotides, the CDR3 is TGTGCCAGCAGCTTCGGGACTAGCGGGCAAGAGACCCAGTACTTC.

This clone was found a few times. J is TRBJ1-1 and V is TRBV5-4; perhaps TRBD1 as D (6 bases). V was shortened by 3 bases and J by 5 bases, with 11 bases between the two germline ends. This CDR3 is built from 13 residues. Germline V gene lookup returns CDR1 SGHNT and CDR2 YYREEE (reference sequence). CDR3 sequence reads: CASSSDRWTEAFF. CDR3 bases: TGTGCCAGCAGCTCCGACAGGTGGACTGAAGCTTTCTTT. Combining the CDR3 with reference TRBV5-4 and TRBJ1-1 gives the whole variable domain ETGVTQSPTHLIKTRGQQVTLRCSSQSGHNTVSWYQQALGQGPQFIFQYYREEENGRGNFPPRFSGLQFPNYSSELNVNALELDDSALYLCASSSDRWTEAFFGQGTRLTVV.

This clone has just one count. The rearrangement joins TRBV4-1 to TRBJ1-2; the match to TRBD1 covers 7 bases. The V segment lost 6 bases and the J segment 4 bases; nucleotides outside the gene matches: 11. Germline lookup yields CDR1 MGHRA and CDR2 YSYEKL. The CDR3 length is 15 residues. CDR3 residues: CASRSQEGGPYGYTF. In nucleotides, the CDR3 is TGCGCCAGCAGGAGCCAAGAAGGGGGCCCCTATGGCTACACCTTC.

The chain is built from TRBV6-2 or TRBV6-3 and TRBJ2-3, with 8 bases lining up with TRBD2. V shed 5 bases, J shed 8 bases, and the junction held 9 bases outside the gene matches. The CDR3 has 14 residues. CDR1 is MNHEY, CDR2 SVGEGT, per germline. The CDR3: CASSGGVRGGTQYF. The DNA for the CDR3 is TGTGCCAGCAGTGGAGGGGTCCGGGGGGGTACGCAGTATTTT.

J is TRBJ2-7 and V is TRBV15; D is perhaps TRBD1 (5 bases). V was clipped by 0 bases and J by 5 bases, with 11 bases between them. Germline assignment: CDR1 LNHNV and CDR2 YYDKDF (reference sequence). This CDR3 region has 14 residues. CDR3: CATSRDLRGHEQYF. The CDR3 DNA reads TGTGCCACCAGCAGAGATCTTAGGGGCCACGAGCAGTACTTC.

Here the CDR3 reads CASSQTGANTGELFF. DNA of the CDR3: TGTGCCAGCTCACAGACAGGAGCGAACACCGGGGAGCTGTTTTTT. The chain is built from TRBV18 and TRBJ2-2; D might be TRBD1 (6 bases). The CDR3 contains 15 residues. Germline V gene sequence: CDR1 KGHSH, CDR2 LQKENI. Trimming took 4 bases from V and 0 from J, leaving 9 bases between them.

This sequence joins TRBV19 and TRBJ1-5; 8 bases align to TRBD1. The CDR3 extends over 14 amino acids. Trimming at V came to 9 bases and at J to 0 bases, leaving 4 bases not matched to a gene. Germline V gene data show CDR1 as LNHDA and CDR2 as SQIVND (reference sequence). The CDR3 DNA sequence: TGTGCCAGCAGGGGGCCGGATAGCAATCAGCCCCAGCATTTT. Residues: CASRGPDSNQPQHF.

The chain carries TRBV10-3 and TRBJ2-3, with 9 bases fitting TRBD1. The CDR3 runs to 14 residues. V was clipped by 10 bases and J by 0 bases; unmatched bases: 5. The germline CDR1 and CDR2 sequences are ENHRY and SYGVKD. CDR3 nucleotides: TGTGCCACTAGGACAGGGGTAAGCACAGATACGCAGTATTTT. Encoded protein: CATRTGVSTDTQYF.

The count of this clone is one. The rearrangement links TRBV25-1 to TRBJ2-7; D is perhaps TRBD2 (5 bases). This CDR3 is 13 amino acids long. V lost 7 bases to trimming and J lost 4 bases, with 14 bases between them. CDR1 and CDR2 (germline): MGHDK, SYGVNS. CDR3 protein: CASNRDFTYEQYF. For the CDR3, the DNA is TGTGCCAGCAACCGGGATTTTACGTACGAGCAGTACTTC.

This clone was found a few times. This sequence joins TRBV9 and TRBJ2-1; TRBD2 matches at 13 bases. With 4 bases clipped from V and 6 bases from J, the junction kept 7 bases outside the gene matches. Germline V gene data show CDR1 as SGDLS and CDR2 as YYNGEE. The CDR3 consists of 16 residues. The CDR3: CASSSSGTSGTNEQFF. In DNA, the CDR3 is TGTGCCAGCAGCTCGTCCGGGACTAGCGGGACCAATGAGCAGTTCTTC.

The CDR3 protein is CASSQGPTGNTF. CDR3 bases: TGTGCCAGCAGCCAAGGGCCCACAGGGAACACCTTC. The chain joins TRBV3-1 (or the pseudogene TRBV3-2) to TRBJ1-2; possibly TRBD1 for D (6 bases). The CDR3 has 12 amino acids. In germline, CDR1 is LGHDT, CDR2 YNNKEL (reference sequence). Trimming took off 1 base at V and 12 bases at J, with 12 bases between the two ends.

This chain links TRBV6-6 with TRBJ1-1; 8 bases match TRBD1. Germline V CDR1 and CDR2: MNHNY, SVGAGI (reference sequence). V shed 5 bases, J shed 5 bases, and the junction held 19 bases outside the gene matches. The CDR3 spans 18 residues. Written as DNA, the CDR3 is TGTGCCAGCAGTCCCGACTCAGGGGGCGCAGGGTTTATTACTGAAGCTTTCTTT. It codes for CASSPDSGGAGFITEAFF.

The J gene is TRBJ2-5, the V gene TRBV7-9, with 7 bases matching TRBD2. V was clipped by 2 bases and J by 5 bases; unmatched bases: 17. The CDR3 has 18 amino acids. Per germline, CDR1 SEHNR and CDR2 FQNEAQ (reference sequence). CDR3: CASSLLLAVGELVETQYF. As DNA, the CDR3 is TGTGCCAGCAGCTTATTGCTAGCGGTAGGCGAGCTAGTGGAGACCCAGTACTTC.

The chain carries TRBV11-2 and TRBJ1-1; 10 nucleotides match TRBD1. The CDR3 consists of 15 residues. J lost 2 bases, V lost 5 bases, and 5 bases had no gene match. Per germline, CDR1 SGHAT and CDR2 FQNNGV. The CDR3 region has the DNA TGTGCCAGCAGCAGCCGGGACAGGGGAAACACTGAAGCTTTCTTT. This sequence encodes CASSSRDRGNTEAFF.

The chain recombines TRBV27 with TRBJ2-1; 13 bases line up with TRBD2. Germline-derived CDR1 and CDR2 are MNHEY and SMNVEV (reference sequence). This CDR3 has 14 amino acids. The V gene end was trimmed by 7 bases and the J gene end by 9 bases; junction bases not matched to a gene: 6. CDR3 sequence reads: CASNRLAGGSEQFF. Here the CDR3 DNA reads TGTGCCAGCAACCGACTAGCGGGAGGTAGTGAGCAGTTCTTC.

The rearrangement joins TRBV20-1 to TRBJ1-5; D is ambiguous. V lost 3 bases to trimming and J lost 10 bases, with 16 bases between them. CDR1 and CDR2 (germline): DFQATT, SNEGSKA (reference sequence). The CDR3 loop spans 13 amino acids. CDR3 in DNA: TGCAGTGCTAGTGGGCAGGATCCTGATCCCCAGCATTTT. This translates into CSASGQDPDPQHF.

This clone was seen only once. CDR3 DNA sequence: TGTGCCAGCAGCCCCACCCGACTTTGGAACACCGGGGAGCTGTTTTTT. This translates into CASSPTRLWNTGELFF. The chain uses TRBV7-8 and TRBJ2-2; D unresolved. There are 16 residues in the CDR3. With 5 bases removed from V and 1 base from J, the gap between germline ends came to 14 bases. The germline V gene encodes CDR1 SGHVS and CDR2 FQNEAQ.